This TCR beta chain was identified in a study of blood T cells in healthy people across ages. Study-wide findings and caveats: Age advanced and TCR beta diversity per million T cells fell, roughly linearly.

Germline trimming cut 4 bases from V and 5 bases from J; bases unmatched to any gene: 10. Germline CDR1 and CDR2: SQVTM and ANQGSEA. The CDR3 loop spans 14 amino acids. The use of a sample-barcoded 5' primer and a J-beta primer mix characterized a second PCR of 7 to 11 cycles. TCRdb reprocessed the 5' RACE reads via MiXCR and lists one record per CDR3 protein. The table has hundreds of thousands of distinct CDR3 sequences, 45% to 60% seen once. The sample, roughly 9.5 milliliters of peripheral blood, was drawn from each donor. With respect to this clonotype: The target antigen is unknown.

Specimen: blood. The chain has TRBV29-1 and TRBJ1-2; 7 bases agree with TRBD1. The TCR comes from a woman at least 80 years old in good health. The DNA of the CDR3 is TGCAGCGTTGGTGCGGCCGGGACAGATTATGGCTACACCTTC. Amino acid sequence: CSVGAAGTDYGYTF.